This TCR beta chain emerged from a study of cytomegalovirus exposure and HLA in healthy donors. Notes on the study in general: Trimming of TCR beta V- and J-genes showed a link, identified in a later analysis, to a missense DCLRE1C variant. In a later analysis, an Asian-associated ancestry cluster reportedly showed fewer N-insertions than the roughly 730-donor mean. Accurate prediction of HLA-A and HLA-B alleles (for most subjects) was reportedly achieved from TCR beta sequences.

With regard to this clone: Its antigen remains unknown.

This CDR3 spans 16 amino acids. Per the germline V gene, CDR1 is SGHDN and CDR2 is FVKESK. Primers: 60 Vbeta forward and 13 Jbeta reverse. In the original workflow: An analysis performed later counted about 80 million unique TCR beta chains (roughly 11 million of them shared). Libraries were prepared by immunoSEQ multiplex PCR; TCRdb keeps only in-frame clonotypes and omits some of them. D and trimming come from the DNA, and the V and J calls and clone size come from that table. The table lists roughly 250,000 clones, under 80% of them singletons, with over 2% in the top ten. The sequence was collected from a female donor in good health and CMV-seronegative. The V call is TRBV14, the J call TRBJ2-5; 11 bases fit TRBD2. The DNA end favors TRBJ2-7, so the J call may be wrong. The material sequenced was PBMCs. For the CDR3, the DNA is TGTGCCAGCAGCCCTTCCCTTAGCGGGAGGGGGTACGAGCAGTACTTC. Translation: CASSPSLSGRGYEQYF.